These 27 T cell receptor beta chains were sequenced from one sample in a study of T cells in localized non-small cell lung cancer. Profiled with immunoSEQ multiplex PCR; TCRdb holds only in-frame clones, not every one. This sample carries some 2,400 clones, around 30% of them seen once, and the ten largest clones take roughly 15%. The sample in question was lung tumor tissue, obtained before any cancer treatment. The receptors shown here come from a male donor at least 60 years old with stage III squamous cell lung carcinoma.

This clone was found a few times. The rearrangement links TRBV7-2 to TRBJ1-1, with D uncertain. Trimming took off 5 bases at V and 8 bases at J, with 15 bases between the two ends. This CDR3 comprises 13 residues. CDR1 and CDR2 from the germline V gene are SGHTA and FQGNSA. In nucleotides, the CDR3 is TGTGCCAGCAGCCCCACCGGGTCCCCCGAAGCTTTCTTT. It yields the protein CASSPTGSPEAFF.

The chain recombines TRBV19 with TRBJ2-6; D is possibly TRBD2 (5 bases). V was cut by 3 bases and J by 0 bases, with 6 bases left in between. Germline assignment: CDR1 LNHDA and CDR2 SQIVND (reference sequence). The CDR3 runs 15 residues. This CDR3 is CASSIGGSGANVLTF. The DNA for the CDR3 is TGTGCCAGTAGTATCGGAGGCTCTGGGGCCAACGTCCTGACTTTC.

This clone was counted only a few times. The chain couples TRBV1 to TRBJ2-7; TRBD2 is taken as the D call from the table, unchecked against the DNA. TRBV1 is listed as a pseudogene. The CDR3 length is 15 residues. The CDR3 bases are TGCGCCAGCAGCCAGGCTAGCGGGAGCACCTACGAGCAGTACTTC. This encodes CASSQASGSTYEQYF.

A few counts support this clone. An end of the junction does not agree with germline; a read error may underlie this. The rearrangement joins TRBV6-4 to TRBJ2-2; D call uncertain. The CDR3 spans 11 residues. Germline values: CDR1 MRHNA, CDR2 SNTAGT. This CDR3 reads CASKNPGELFF. The CDR3 region has the DNA TGTGCCAGCAAGAACCCCGGGGAGCTGTTTTTT.

This chain links TRBV22-1 with TRBJ2-1; the D call of TRBD2 is as the table states it, not checked on the DNA. TRBV22-1 is classified as a pseudogene. The CDR3 runs 13 residues. CDR3 bases: TGTGCCAGCACCTTCGGGAGAAGAGGAGAGCAGTTCTTC. It codes for CASTFGRRGEQFF.

This clone has more than one count but fewer than ten. The V and J genes are TRBV6-8 and TRBJ1-5, with D uncertain. The CDR3 loop spans 15 amino acids. V was cut by 10 bases and J by 0 bases, with 16 bases left in between. The germline V gene has CDR1 MNHGY and CDR2 SAAAGT. DNA for the CDR3: TGTGCCATCAGCTCGGGCCCCGATAGCAATCAGCCCCAGCATTTT. It yields the protein CAISSGPDSNQPQHF.

This clone was counted a few times. This chain links TRBV18 with TRBJ1-3; D gene uncertain. Trimming stripped 3 bases from V and 1 base from J, with 10 bases between. Germline-derived CDR1 and CDR2 are KGHSH and LQKENI. The CDR3 totals 15 residues. CDR3 sequence (DNA): TGTGCCAGCTCACCGAACCACTTTTCTGGAAACACCATATATTTT. Protein product: CASSPNHFSGNTIYF.

V is TRBV9 and J is TRBJ2-2; D unresolved. Germline V gives CDR1 SGDLS, CDR2 YYNGEE. The CDR3 contains 12 residues. Trimming took 3 bases from V and 5 from J, leaving 5 bases between them. CDR3 residues: CASSAQTGELFF. Written as DNA, the CDR3 is TGTGCCAGCAGCGCCCAAACCGGGGAGCTGTTTTTT.

This clone is categorized as medium-sized. The chain recombines TRBV11-3 with TRBJ2-1, with 8 bases lining up with TRBD2. Per the germline V gene, CDR1 is SGHNT and CDR2 is YENEEA. The CDR3 sequence is 14 residues long. V trimming: 2 bases; J trimming: 6 bases; junction bases outside the gene matches: 3. The DNA for the CDR3 is TGTGCCAGCAGCTTAACCGGGGGGGTCAATGAGCAGTTCTTC. It yields the protein CASSLTGGVNEQFF.

This chain joins TRBV6-8 and TRBJ2-3; TRBD2 might be the D (5 bases). Trimming took off 5 bases at V and 0 bases at J, with 12 bases between the two ends. Germline assignment: CDR1 MNHGY and CDR2 SAAAGT. This CDR3 contains 15 residues. The CDR3 sequence: CASSGSGGSTDTQYF. CDR3 nucleotides: TGTGCCAGCAGTGGAAGTGGAGGTAGCACAGATACGCAGTATTTT.

The chain carries TRBV9 and TRBJ1-1; tentatively, D is TRBD1 (6 bases). The CDR3 is made up of 13 amino acids. The V end lost 5 bases, the J end lost 7 bases, and 15 bases lay between the germline ends. Germline CDR1 and CDR2: SGDLS and YYNGEE. The CDR3 spells CASSTTGHLEAFF. In DNA form, the CDR3 reads TGTGCCAGCAGTACGACGGGACACCTTGAAGCTTTCTTT.

This clone turned up a few times. V and J are TRBV11-3 and TRBJ2-6, with 8 bases identical to TRBD1. This CDR3 has 16 residues. Germline loops: CDR1 SGHNT, CDR2 YENEEA. The V gene end was trimmed by 5 bases and the J gene end by 4 bases; junction bases not matched to a gene: 7. CDR3 coding DNA: TGTGCCAGCAGCCCACCGACAGGGGTGGGGGCCAACGTCCTGACTTTC. Encoded protein: CASSPPTGVGANVLTF.

In its sample, this clone ranks as medium-sized (0.01 to 0.1%). The chain uses TRBV6-8 and TRBJ2-7; 7 bases fit TRBD1. Trimming removed 11 bases from V and 5 bases from J; junction bases left unmatched: 12. The CDR3 covers 13 residues. Germline CDR1 and CDR2: MNHGY and SAAAGT. The CDR3 coding sequence is TGTGCCGCGGTAGGGGGCGGGTTCCACGAGCAGTACTTC. This encodes CAAVGGGFHEQYF.

The CDR3 spells CASSGRREGNEQFF. The CDR3 DNA follows: TGTGCCAGCTCCGGCCGGCGGGAGGGAAATGAGCAGTTCTTC. The chain combines TRBV19 with TRBJ2-1; 9 bases are shared with TRBD2. The V gene's germline CDR1 is LNHDA and CDR2 SQIVND (reference sequence). This CDR3 contains 14 residues. The J segment lost 7 bases and the V segment lost 9 bases, leaving 10 bases of the junction unmatched.

The chain carries TRBV30 and TRBJ1-2, with 9 positions matching TRBD1. With V trimmed by 3 bases and J by 4 bases, 6 bases remained unmatched. Germline V gene data show CDR1 as GTSNPN and CDR2 as SVGIG (reference sequence). The CDR3 loop spans 14 amino acids. DNA for the CDR3: TGTGCCTGGAGGGGGGACAGGGACGCCTATGGCTACACCTTC. As protein: CAWRGDRDAYGYTF.

The gene calls are TRBV28 and TRBJ2-7; 13 bases agree with TRBD2. V lost 9 bases, J lost 4 bases, and 18 bases stayed unmatched. The CDR3 length is 18 residues. Per germline, CDR1 MDHEN and CDR2 SYDVKM. This CDR3 reads CASPNPGLAGESGYEQYF. For the CDR3, the DNA is TGTGCCAGTCCAAACCCCGGACTAGCGGGAGAGTCGGGGTACGAGCAGTACTTC.

This clone was found a few times. The genes are TRBV19 and TRBJ2-1, with D hard to call. Germline V CDR1 and CDR2: LNHDA, SQIVND (reference sequence). CDR3 length equals 15 residues. V lost 7 bases to trimming and J lost 0 bases, with 13 bases between them. CDR3: CASMPEHHSYNEQFF. The CDR3 DNA is TGTGCCAGTATGCCCGAACATCACTCCTACAATGAGCAGTTCTTC.

The chain employs TRBV6-8 and TRBJ2-3; 8 positions match TRBD2. The CDR3 extends over 21 amino acids. V dropped 8 bases and J dropped 0; count of bases not matched to a gene: 25. The germline V gene encodes CDR1 MNHGY and CDR2 SAAAGT. DNA for the CDR3: TGTGCCAGCTCTCTCGGGTGGTCGGTTAGCGGGAATACTCCTAGCACAGATACGCAGTATTTT. It encodes CASSLGWSVSGNTPSTDTQYF.

A few counts support this clone. This rearrangement joins TRBV30 to TRBJ2-1, with 11 bases that match TRBD1. Trimming cost V 5 bases and J 3 bases; bases outside gene matches: 12. The CDR3 has 17 amino acids. CDR1 and CDR2 from the germline V gene are GTSNPN and SVGIG (reference sequence). The CDR3: CAWVGLGQGAGYNEQFF. For the CDR3, the DNA is TGTGCCTGGGTGGGACTCGGACAGGGGGCAGGCTACAATGAGCAGTTCTTC.

The chain has TRBV10-2 and TRBJ1-1; possible D gene TRBD1, 5 bases. This CDR3 has 14 residues. Germline CDR1 WSHSY, CDR2 SAAADI. V lost 7 bases, J lost 3 bases, and 15 bases lay in between. CDR3 DNA sequence: TGCGCCAGCACCCTGGACACAACGGACACTGAAGCTTTCTTT. As protein: CASTLDTTDTEAFF.

In its sample, this clone was seen a few times. This chain uses TRBV6-8 with TRBJ2-3, with unresolved D. Per germline, CDR1 MNHGY and CDR2 SAAAGT. The V end lost 0 bases, the J end lost 3 bases, and 7 bases lay between the germline ends. CDR3 length equals 14 residues. Here the CDR3 reads CASSYSRPTDTQYF. The CDR3 DNA reads as TGTGCCAGCAGTTACTCGCGACCAACAGATACGCAGTATTTT.

The chain carries TRBV30 and TRBJ1-1; D remains ambiguous. Trimming left V 2 bases short and J 11 bases short, with 12 bases between. CDR1 is GTSNPN and CDR2 is SVGIG in the germline V gene (reference sequence). This CDR3 is built from 11 residues. The CDR3 nucleotides are TGTGCCTGGAGTACCGGCCTTTTCGCTTTCTTT. Protein sequence: CAWSTGLFAFF.

This clone is labeled as medium-sized. The chain combines TRBV7-2 with TRBJ1-1; D is uncertain. There are 13 residues in the CDR3. Trimming took off 5 bases at V and 2 bases at J, with 9 bases between the two ends. Germline V gives CDR1 SGHTA, CDR2 FQGNSA. The CDR3 nucleotides read TGTGCCAGCAGCCTGGGGATTAACACTGAAGCTTTCTTT. Its protein is CASSLGINTEAFF.

The genes are TRBV28 and TRBJ1-2; D gene uncertain. CDR3 length equals 12 residues. V lost 3 bases and J lost 4, with 6 bases in between. CDR1 is MDHEN, CDR2 SYDVKM, per germline. CDR3 coding DNA: TGTGCCAGCAGTTTGAAGAGCTATGGCTACACCTTC. This sequence encodes CASSLKSYGYTF.

This rearrangement joins TRBV9 to TRBJ2-1; D is unresolved. Trimming cost V 0 bases and J 4 bases, with 8 bases left between them. Germline V CDR1 and CDR2: SGDLS, YYNGEE. The CDR3 consists of 14 residues. For the CDR3, the DNA is TGTGCCAGCAGCGTAGCGGAACCTTACAATGAGCAGTTCTTC. Amino acids: CASSVAEPYNEQFF.

This chain links TRBV28 with TRBJ2-3; 9 bases fit TRBD2. Germline V CDR1 and CDR2: MDHEN, SYDVKM. This CDR3 is 16 amino acids long. V gave up 4 bases and J gave up 0 bases; unmatched junction bases: 5. CDR3 loop: CASSSDTSGSTDTQYF. The CDR3, as DNA: TGTGCCAGCAGTTCGGACACTAGCGGGAGCACAGATACGCAGTATTTT.

This clone has more than one count but fewer than ten. The chain couples TRBV11-3 to TRBJ2-1; TRBD1 or TRBD2 may be the D gene (5 bases each). Trimming removed 5 bases from V and 5 bases from J, with 13 bases in between. The CDR3 totals 14 residues. From germline, CDR1 is SGHNT and CDR2 YENEEA. In DNA, the CDR3 is TGTGCCAGCAGCCGTACCGGGACGGACAATGAGCAGTTCTTC. Translating gives CASSRTGTDNEQFF.